The next 6 T cell receptor beta chains were all read from a single sample in a study of neurological immune-mediated disorders. MiXCR, run by TCRdb on the 5' RACE reads, gives a single entry per CDR3 protein. The sample lists 60,000 or so distinct CDR3 sequences, more than 3% seen once, with 7.1% in the top ten. Input material: PBMCs. The receptor source for this set is a woman in her sixties with multiple sclerosis.

The table lists this clonotype with many counts. The chain couples TRBV6-6 to TRBJ2-7, with TRBD2 as a possible D gene (6 bases). This CDR3 contains 14 residues. CDR1 MNHNY and CDR2 SVGAGI come from the germline V gene (reference sequence). Trimming removed 0 bases at V and 2 bases at J, with 8 bases between. CDR3 sequence: CASSYSIAAYEQYF. The CDR3 DNA is TGTGCCAGCAGTTACTCGATAGCGGCCTACGAGCAGTACTTC.

This clonotype occurred many times. The genes are TRBV4-3 and TRBJ2-7, with TRBD1 matching over 7 bases. The germline V gene has CDR1 LGHNA and CDR2 YSLEER. J lost 3 bases, V lost 3 bases, and 8 bases had no gene match. This CDR3 comprises 15 residues. CDR3 DNA: TGCGCCAGCAGCCAGGGTCGGGACAGCGACTACGAGCAGTACTTC. As protein: CASSQGRDSDYEQYF.

In its sample, this clonotype was seen many times. The CDR3 DNA reads as TGCGCCAGCAGCTTGGGACTTAACACTGAAGCTTTCTTT. The encoded protein is CASSLGLNTEAFF. This chain uses TRBV5-1 with TRBJ1-1; no firm D call. Trimming removed 0 bases from V and 2 bases from J, with 5 bases in between. Germline V CDR1 and CDR2: SGHRS, YFSETQ. The CDR3 sequence is 13 residues long.

This clonotype was found a few times. The V and J genes are TRBV7-9 and TRBJ2-7, with unresolved D. The V end was cut by 5 bases, the J end by 3 bases, with 14 bases between. CDR3 length: 14 residues. CDR1 is SEHNR and CDR2 is FQNEAQ in the germline V gene (reference sequence). The CDR3 sequence is CASSPPAKNYEQYF. CDR3 nucleotides: TGTGCCAGCAGCCCCCCCGCGAAAAACTACGAGCAGTACTTC.

This clonotype appeared many times. V is TRBV24-1 and J is TRBJ2-1; no definite D call. This CDR3 comprises 14 residues. Trimming removed 3 bases from V and 7 bases from J, with 12 bases in between. Germline-derived CDR1 and CDR2 are KGHDR and SFDVKD. DNA for the CDR3: TGTGCCACCAGTGATCCGAGCAGCCAAAATGAGCAGTTCTTC. This gives the protein CATSDPSSQNEQFF.

This clonotype appeared many times. The chain uses TRBV5-1 and TRBJ2-2; D gene uncertain. Looked up from germline, CDR1 is SGHRS and CDR2 is YFSETQ. The CDR3 extends over 17 amino acids. V lost 0 bases and J lost 8, with 20 bases in between. The CDR3: CASSLAVTVPPTGELFF. In DNA, the CDR3 is TGCGCCAGCAGCTTGGCCGTAACGGTACCTCCAACGGGGGAGCTGTTTTTT.